This TCR beta chain originates from a study of blood T cell repertoires in COVID-19. Turning to the study itself: Material from acute and convalescent COVID-19 was sourced from the United States, Italy and Spain. The analysed material was cDNA or gDNA that came from T cells, B-cell-depleted T cells, or PBMCs.

This CDR3 is 16 amino acids long. V lost 0 bases and J lost 3; bases outside the gene matches: 2. Germline CDR1 reads SGDLS; CDR2 reads YYNGEE. Methods used by the authors: Scientists estimated how many nucleated cells there were by amplifying reference gene primers. Generated by immunoSEQ multiplex PCR, the TCRdb table keeps only in-frame clones and is missing some. D and trimming come from the DNA, and the V and J calls and clone size come from that table. Among about 100,000 clones listed, about nine tenths were seen once. Sequencing used peripheral blood. The rearrangement uses TRBV9 and TRBJ2-2; TRBD2 matches 10 bases. This TCR was recovered from a man aged 45 to 65 with active COVID-19. CDR3 residues: CASSVVAGGYTGELFF. DNA for the CDR3: TGTGCCAGCAGCGTAGTAGCGGGAGGATACACCGGGGAGCTGTTTTTT.